This record covers a single TCR beta chain. The antigen is not known. The data originate from a study of T-cell reconstitution after alpha-beta-depleted transplantation in children. Study-level results: Expanded clones from the graft, numbering several hundred, reportedly supplied alpha-beta T cells about two months after transplant. One year post-transplant, T-cell counts and diversity were largely derived from T cells produced anew. In some patients, recipient T cells and intrathymic progenitors surviving conditioning explained high day-60 diversity.

The TCRbeta library incorporated unique molecular identifiers. TCRdb re-called the PCR reads with MiXCR, one entry per CDR3 protein. The sample consists of roughly 490,000 distinct CDR3 sequences, about an eighth of them appearing once. The CDR3 contains 13 residues. Trimming removed 5 bases from V and 8 bases from J, with 16 bases in between. CDR1 is SGHRS, CDR2 YFSETQ, per germline. The specimen was PBMCs, mostly from graft donor cells, collected 180 days after TCRalphabeta/CD19-depleted stem cell transplant. The chain links TRBV5-1 to TRBJ1-2, with D hard to call. The TCR originated in a female patient aged 2-9 years who had a stem cell transplant for aplastic anemia, so the T cells may come from the graft donor. CDR3 amino acids: CASRPVGFQGYTF. CDR3 nucleotides: TGCGCCAGCAGGCCTGTGGGTTTTCAGGGCTACACCTTC.